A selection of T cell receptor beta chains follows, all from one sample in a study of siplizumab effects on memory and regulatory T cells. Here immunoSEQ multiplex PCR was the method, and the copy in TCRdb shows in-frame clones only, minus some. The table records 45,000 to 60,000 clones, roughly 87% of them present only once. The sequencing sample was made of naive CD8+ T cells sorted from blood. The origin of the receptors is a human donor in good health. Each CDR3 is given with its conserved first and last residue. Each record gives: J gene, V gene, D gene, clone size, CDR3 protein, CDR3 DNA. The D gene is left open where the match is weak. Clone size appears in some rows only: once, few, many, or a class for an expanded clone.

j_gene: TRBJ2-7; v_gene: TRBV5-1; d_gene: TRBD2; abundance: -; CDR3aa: CASSLVSPGLAGGDSYEQYF; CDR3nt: TGCGCCAGCAGCTTGGTGTCCCCGGGACTAGCGGGAGGGGACTCCTACGAGCAGTACTTC
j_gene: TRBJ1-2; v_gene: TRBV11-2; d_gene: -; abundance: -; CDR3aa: CASSLVGGTGGYTF; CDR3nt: TGTGCCAGCAGCTTAGTAGGTGGGACGGGTGGCTACACCTTC
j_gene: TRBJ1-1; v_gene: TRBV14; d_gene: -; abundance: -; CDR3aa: CASSQDLSNTEAFF; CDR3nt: TGTGCCAGCAGCCAAGATTTATCGAACACTGAAGCTTTCTTT
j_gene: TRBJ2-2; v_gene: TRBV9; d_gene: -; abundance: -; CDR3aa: CASSPRQDSTGELFF; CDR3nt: TGTGCCAGCAGCCCCCGACAGGATAGCACCGGGGAGCTGTTTTTT
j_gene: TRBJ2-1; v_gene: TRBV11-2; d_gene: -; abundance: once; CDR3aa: CASSLGGSGVYNEQFF; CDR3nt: TGTGCCAGCAGCTTAGGAGGTAGCGGAGTATACAATGAGCAGTTCTTC
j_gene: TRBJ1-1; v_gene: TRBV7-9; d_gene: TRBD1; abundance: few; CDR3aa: CASSTEGASDTEAFF; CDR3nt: TGTGCCAGCAGTACAGAGGGGGCGAGTGACACTGAAGCTTTCTTT
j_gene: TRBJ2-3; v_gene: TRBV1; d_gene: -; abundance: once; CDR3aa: CTSSQDPGLAGVGDTQYF; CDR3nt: TGCACCAGCAGCCAAGACCCGGGACTAGCGGGAGTGGGGGATACGCAGTATTTT
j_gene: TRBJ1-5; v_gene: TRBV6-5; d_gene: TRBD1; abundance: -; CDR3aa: CASSSGTGGFGQPQHF; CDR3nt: TGTGCCAGCAGTTCCGGGACAGGGGGTTTTGGTCAGCCCCAGCATTTT
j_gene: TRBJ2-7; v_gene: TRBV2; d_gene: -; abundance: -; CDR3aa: CASKHRVNYEQYF; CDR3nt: TGTGCCAGTAAACACAGGGTGAACTACGAGCAGTACTTC
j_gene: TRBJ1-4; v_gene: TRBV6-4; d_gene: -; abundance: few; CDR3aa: CASSDSPSQGEKLFF; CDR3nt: TGTGCCAGCAGTGACTCGCCATCCCAGGGAGAAAAACTGTTTTTT
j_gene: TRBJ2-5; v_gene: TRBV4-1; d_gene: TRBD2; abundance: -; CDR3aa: CASSQDPLAGGETQYF; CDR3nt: TGCGCCAGCAGCCAAGATCCCCTAGCGGGAGGAGAGACCCAGTACTTC
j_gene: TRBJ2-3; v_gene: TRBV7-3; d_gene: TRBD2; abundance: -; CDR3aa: CASSLAGTSGETSTDTQYF; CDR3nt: TGTGCCAGCAGCTTGGCGGGGACTAGCGGAGAGACTAGCACAGATACGCAGTATTTT
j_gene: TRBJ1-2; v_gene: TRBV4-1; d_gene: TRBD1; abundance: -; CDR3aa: CASSQEGQGHHYGYTF; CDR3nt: TGCGCCAGCAGCCAAGAGGGACAGGGGCATCACTATGGCTACACCTTC
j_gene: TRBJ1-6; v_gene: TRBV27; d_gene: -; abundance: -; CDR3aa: CASSLGAVSYNSPLHF; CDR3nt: TGTGCCAGCAGTTTAGGTGCAGTCTCCTATAATTCACCCCTCCACTTT
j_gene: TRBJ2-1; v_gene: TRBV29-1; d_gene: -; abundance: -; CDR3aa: CSGVHTYNEQFF; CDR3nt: TGCAGCGGGGTCCATACCTACAATGAGCAGTTCTTC
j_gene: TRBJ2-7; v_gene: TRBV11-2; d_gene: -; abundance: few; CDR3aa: CASSPGTYEQYF; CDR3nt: TGTGCCAGCAGCCCCGGTACCTACGAGCAGTACTTC
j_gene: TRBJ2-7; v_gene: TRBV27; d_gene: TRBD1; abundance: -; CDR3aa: CASSSGQGYYEQYF; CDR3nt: TGTGCCAGCAGTTCCGGACAGGGCTACTACGAGCAGTACTTC
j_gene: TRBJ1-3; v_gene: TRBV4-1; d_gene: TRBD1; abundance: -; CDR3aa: CASSQDPTGAGNTIYF; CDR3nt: TGCGCCAGCAGCCAAGACCCGACAGGGGCTGGAAACACCATATATTTT
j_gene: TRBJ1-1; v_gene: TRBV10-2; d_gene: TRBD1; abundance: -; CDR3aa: CASSESVQGAQAFF; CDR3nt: TGCGCCAGCAGTGAGTCGGTTCAGGGGGCCCAAGCTTTCTTT
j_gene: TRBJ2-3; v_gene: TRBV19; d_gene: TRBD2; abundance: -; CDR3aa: CASSGLAGRLSQDTQYF; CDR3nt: TGTGCCAGTAGTGGTCTAGCGGGGAGGTTATCGCAGGATACGCAGTATTTT
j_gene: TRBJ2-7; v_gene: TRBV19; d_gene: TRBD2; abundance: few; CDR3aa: CASSAVGLADSYEQYF; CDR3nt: TGTGCCAGTAGCGCCGTGGGACTAGCGGACTCCTACGAGCAGTACTTC
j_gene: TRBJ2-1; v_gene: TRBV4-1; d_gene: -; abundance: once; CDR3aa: CASGQGPYNEQFF; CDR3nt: TGCGCCAGCGGCCAGGGACCCTACAATGAGCAGTTCTTC
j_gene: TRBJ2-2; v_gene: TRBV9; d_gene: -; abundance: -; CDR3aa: CASNQAEPNTGELFF; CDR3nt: TGTGCCAGCAACCAAGCGGAACCGAACACCGGGGAGCTGTTTTTT
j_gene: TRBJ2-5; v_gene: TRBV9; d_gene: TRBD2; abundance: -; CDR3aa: CASSTWTSGGYEVETQYF; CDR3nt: TGTGCCAGCAGCACCTGGACTAGCGGGGGTTACGAGGTAGAGACCCAGTACTTC
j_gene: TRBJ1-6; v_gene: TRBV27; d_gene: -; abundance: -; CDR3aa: CASSFQWGGDSPLHF; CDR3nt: TGTGCCAGCAGTTTCCAGTGGGGTGGAGATTCACCCCTCCACTTT
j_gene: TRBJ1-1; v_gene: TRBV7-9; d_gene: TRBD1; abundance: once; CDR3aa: CASSQNDRGDTEAFF; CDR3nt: TGTGCCAGCAGCCAAAACGACAGGGGAGACACTGAAGCTTTCTTT
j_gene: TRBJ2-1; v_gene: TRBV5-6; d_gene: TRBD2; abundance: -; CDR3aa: CASSLAGWEQLF; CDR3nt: TGTGCCAGCAGCCTAGCGGGGTGGGAGCAGCTCTTC
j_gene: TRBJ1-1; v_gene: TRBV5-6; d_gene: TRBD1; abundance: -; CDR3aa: CASSRGTGALNTEAFF; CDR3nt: TGTGCCAGCAGCAGAGGGACAGGGGCGCTGAACACTGAAGCTTTCTTT
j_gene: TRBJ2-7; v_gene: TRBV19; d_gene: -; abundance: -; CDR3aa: CASSVVGREQYF; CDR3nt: TGTGCCAGTAGTGTGGTTGGCAGAGAGCAGTACTTC
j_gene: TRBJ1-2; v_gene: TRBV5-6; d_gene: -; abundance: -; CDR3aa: CASSYWTVGANYGYTF; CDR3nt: TGTGCCAGCAGCTACTGGACAGTAGGGGCTAACTATGGCTACACCTTC
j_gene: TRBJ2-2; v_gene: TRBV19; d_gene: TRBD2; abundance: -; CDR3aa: CASSIAGGSYTGELFF; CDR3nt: TGTGCCAGTAGTATAGCGGGAGGGTCGTACACCGGGGAGCTGTTTTTT
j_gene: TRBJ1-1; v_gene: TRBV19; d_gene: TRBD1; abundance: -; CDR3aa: CATRTGFGNTEAFF; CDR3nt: TGTGCCACTCGGACAGGGTTCGGAAACACTGAAGCTTTCTTT
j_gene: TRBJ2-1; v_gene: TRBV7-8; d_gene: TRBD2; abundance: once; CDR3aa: CASSLEPGLAGSGSYNEQFF; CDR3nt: TGTGCCAGCAGCCTCGAACCGGGACTAGCGGGATCGGGCTCCTACAATGAGCAGTTCTTC
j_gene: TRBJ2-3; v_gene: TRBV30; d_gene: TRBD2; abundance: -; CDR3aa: CAWSVAGGPADTQYF; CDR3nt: TGTGCCTGGAGTGTAGCGGGAGGGCCTGCAGATACGCAGTATTTT
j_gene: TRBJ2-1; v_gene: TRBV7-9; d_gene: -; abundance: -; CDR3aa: CASSLGGTEQFF; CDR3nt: TGTGCCAGCAGCTTAGGCGGGACTGAGCAGTTCTTC
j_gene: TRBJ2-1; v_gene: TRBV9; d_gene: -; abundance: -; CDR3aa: CASSVENGIYNEQFF; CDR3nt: TGTGCCAGCAGCGTAGAGAACGGGATCTACAATGAGCAGTTCTTC
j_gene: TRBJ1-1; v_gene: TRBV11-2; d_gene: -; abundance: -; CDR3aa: CASSAVSSPGLWTEAFF; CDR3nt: TGTGCCAGCAGCGCCGTTAGCTCCCCCGGGTTGTGGACTGAAGCTTTCTTT
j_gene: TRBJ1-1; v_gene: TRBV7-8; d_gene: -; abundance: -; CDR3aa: CASSLVEGAVTEAFF; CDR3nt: TGTGCCAGCAGCTTAGTCGAGGGCGCGGTGACTGAAGCTTTCTTT
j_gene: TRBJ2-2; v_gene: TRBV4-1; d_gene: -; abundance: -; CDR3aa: CASSRGNTGELFF; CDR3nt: TGCGCCAGCAGCCGGGGGAACACCGGGGAGCTGTTTTTT
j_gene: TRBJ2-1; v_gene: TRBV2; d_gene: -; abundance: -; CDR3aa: CASSDFQGSYNEQFF; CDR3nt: TGTGCCAGCAGCGACTTCCAGGGGTCCTACAATGAGCAGTTCTTC
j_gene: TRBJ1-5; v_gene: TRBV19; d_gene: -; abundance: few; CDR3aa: CASTAGNQPQHF; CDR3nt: TGTGCCAGTACGGCAGGCAATCAGCCCCAGCATTTT
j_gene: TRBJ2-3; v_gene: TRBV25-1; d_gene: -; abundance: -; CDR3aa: CASSELGSTDTQYF; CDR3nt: TGTGCCAGCAGTGAGTTGGGTAGCACAGATACGCAGTATTTT
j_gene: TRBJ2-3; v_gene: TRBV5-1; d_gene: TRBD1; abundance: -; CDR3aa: CASSLAPGQDLTDTQYF; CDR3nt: TGCGCCAGCAGCTTGGCCCCGGGACAGGACCTCACAGATACGCAGTATTTT
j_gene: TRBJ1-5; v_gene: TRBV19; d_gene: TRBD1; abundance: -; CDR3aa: CASDLGTAHSNQPQHF; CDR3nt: TGTGCCAGCGACCTCGGGACAGCACATAGCAATCAGCCCCAGCATTTT
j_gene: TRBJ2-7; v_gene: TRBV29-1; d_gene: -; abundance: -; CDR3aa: CSVTGLSYYEQYF; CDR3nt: TGCAGCGTCACGGGACTCTCCTATTACGAGCAGTACTTC
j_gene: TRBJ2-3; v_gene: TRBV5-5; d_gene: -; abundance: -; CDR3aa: CASSWGAADTQYF; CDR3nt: TGTGCCAGCAGCTGGGGCGCGGCAGATACGCAGTATTTT
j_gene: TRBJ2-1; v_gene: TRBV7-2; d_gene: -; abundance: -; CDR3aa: CASSLAGSGPTYNEQFF; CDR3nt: TGTGCCAGCAGCTTAGCGGGATCAGGTCCAACCTACAATGAGCAGTTCTTC